This T cell receptor (beta chain) was captured in a study of CXCR3-negative and CXCR3-positive naive CD8 T cells (dated by TCRdb to about 2019). Looking at the study overall: About 135 million TRB reads were obtained in total, roughly 1.5 +/- 0.3 million reads per library. Naive subsets from five or six donors and memory cells from 3 donors were included in the TRBV-TRBJ cluster analysis. Diversity and physicochemical repertoire analyses covered around 10 donors pooled from two independent experiments. Study-wide findings and limitations: Within the same donor, TRBV-TRBJ usage looked similar between naive CXCR3-negative and CXCR3-positive cells, but memory cells had distinct patterns. Repertoire diversity was comparably high in both naive subsets but much lower in memory CD8+ T cells. Compared with CXCR3-negative naive cells, CXCR3-positive naive cells had TRB CDR3s with higher hydrophobicity (lower Kidera factor 4), lower energy, and higher strength and volume indices. Freshly isolated PBMCs were used for most assays because CXCR3 expression partially decreased after cryopreservation. Because surface CD5, which is linked to self-reactivity in mice, was comparable between the naive subsets, TCR interaction strength was also inferred from TRB CDR3 physicochemical properties.

TCRdb records NextSeq 550 as the sequencer. The Human TCR Profiling Kit (MiLaboratory) was used to make UMI-labeled 5' RACE TRB cDNA libraries. The full amount of extracted RNA was used for cDNA synthesis, and the full amount of resulting cDNA was used for PCR amplification. The libraries were made side by side, with each library going through the same number of PCR cycles. The paper's data handling went like this. With a requirement of at least two reads per UMI, MIGEC and MiXCR extracted about 50,000 +/- 10,000 unique UMI-labeled TRB cDNA molecules per library. On average, each library contained approximately 40,000 +/- 10,000 functional in-frame TRB CDR3 nucleotide clonotypes without stop codons. Diversity metrics, including normalized Shannon-Wiener and Chao1, were computed in VDJtools after downsampling to 5000 UMI-labeled TRB molecules per sample. VDJtools computed clonotype-size-weighted physicochemical properties of the central five CDR3 residues: interaction energy, strength, volume and Kidera factor 4. The reads were reprocessed in TCRdb, with one entry per CDR3 protein sequence and no accompanying DNA. The V and J calls were determined by TCRdb, not by the authors. The sample's own table lists tens of thousands of distinct CDR3 sequences. 1.6% of the sample is taken by the ten largest.

Via the germline V gene, CDR1 is MNHEY and CDR2 SVGEGT. The CDR3, from cysteine to phenylalanine, totals 16 residues. No DNA is recorded. Regarding this clonotype: What this receptor recognizes is not known.

Each CD8+ T cell subset was flow-sorted in triplicate, with about 320,000 cells per subset placed directly into RLT lysis buffer. Naive CD8+ T cells were defined stringently as CD45RO-CCR7+CD27+CD95- to exclude memory contaminants. Standard density gradient centrifugation was used to isolate peripheral blood mononuclear cells from buffy coats. A FACSAria III was used to flow-sort naive CXCR3-negative and CXCR3-positive CD8+ T cells. An RNeasy Mini Kit was used to extract total RNA from the sorted cells. The rearrangement joined TRBV6-2 or TRBV6-3 to TRBJ2-7; TCRdb calls TRBD1, which cannot be checked without DNA. The sample taken for sequencing was naive CXCR3- CD8+ T cells from blood. The sample's cell subset or site, from its label and the paper: CD45RO-CCR7+CD27+CD95- naive CD8+ T cells lacking CXCR3 (TNR3-). This receptor was obtained from a human donor in good health. Some clones in this sample may be carry-over from other donors' samples. The CDR3 sequence is CASSPGPGQVTYEQYF.